This is a list of T cell receptor beta chains from one sample in a study of beta chain features in type 1 diabetes. TCRdb's table, derived via immunoSEQ multiplex PCR, lists solely in-frame clones and lacks some. Of over 500,000 clones in the sample, about 16% were seen once. The sequenced sample consisted of naive CD4+ T cells from blood. These receptors originate from a young man in good health. Both conserved end residues are part of each CDR3. A D gene is named only where the DNA matches it firmly. Clone sizes are given selectively: once, few, many, or a class where the clone is expanded.

j_call v_call clone_size d_call cdr3_nt cdr3_aa
TRBJ1-2 TRBV21-1 few - TGTGCCAGCAGCTTGAAATGCCCGGGACGGCTCTATGGCTACACCTTC CASSLKCPGRLYGYTF
TRBJ2-7 TRBV6-5 - TRBD2 TGTGCCAGCAGTTATCTAGCGGGAGACCCCTACGAGCAGTACTTC CASSYLAGDPYEQYF
TRBJ2-3 TRBV7-3 - TRBD2 TGTGCCAGCAGCTTACCTAGCGGGAGCCCCACAGATACGCAGTATTTT CASSLPSGSPTDTQYF
TRBJ1-2 TRBV27 - TRBD1 TGTGCCAGCAGTCTCCGGGACAGAGGTTCAAATGGCTACACCTTC CASSLRDRGSNGYTF
TRBJ2-3 TRBV4-2 few TRBD1 TGTGCCAGCAGCCAAACCACGACAGGGAGCACAGATACGCAGTATTTT CASSQTTTGSTDTQYF
TRBJ2-6 TRBV7-2 - - TGTGCCAGCAGCACAGGATCTGGGGCCAACGTCCTGACTTTC CASSTGSGANVLTF
TRBJ2-5 TRBV2 - - TGTGCCAGCACAGGAGGGGACAGTCGGGAGACCCAGTACTTC CASTGGDSRETQYF
TRBJ2-1 TRBV28 - TRBD2 TGTGCCAGCAGTAGCGCCGCCGGGACTAGCGGGAGCTATGAGCAGTTCTTC CASSSAAGTSGSYEQFF
TRBJ2-1 TRBV19 few TRBD2 TGTGCCAGTAGCGGGACTAGCGGGAATCTTTTCTTC CASSGTSGNLFF
TRBJ2-1 TRBV7-8 - - TGTGCCAGCAGCTTATCCCTGCAGGGAAATGAGCAGTTCTTC CASSLSLQGNEQFF
TRBJ2-7 TRBV29-1 few TRBD1 TGCAGCGCTCACAGGGGGATTGAGGAGCAGTACTTC CSAHRGIEEQYF
TRBJ2-1 TRBV19 - - TGTGCCAGTGCAGCGGGCGCAACATACAATGAGCAGTTCTTC CASAAGATYNEQFF
TRBJ2-3 TRBV7-2 once - TGTGCCAGCAGCTTATTCGGGGGTACCACAGATACGCAGTATTTT CASSLFGGTTDTQYF
TRBJ1-6 TRBV9 few - TGTGCCAGCAGCGTAGGGTCCTATAATTCACCCCTCCACTTT CASSVGSYNSPLHF
TRBJ1-1 TRBV2 few - TGTGCCAGCAGTTTACGACAGAAGAACACTGAAGCTTTCTTT CASSLRQKNTEAFF
TRBJ2-3 TRBV9 few - TGTGCCAGCAGCGTAGTCCTACAGGGCAGCCCAGATACGCAGTATTTT CASSVVLQGSPDTQYF
TRBJ2-1 TRBV21-1 few - TGTGCCAGAAGGGGGAGCAATGAGCAGTTCTTC CARRGSNEQFF
TRBJ2-2 TRBV7-2 few - TGTGCCAGCAGCTTAGATTTTGTGGCCGGGGAGCTGTTTTTT CASSLDFVAGELFF
TRBJ2-3 TRBV6-6 few - TGTGCCAGCAGTTACGGGCTTAGAGACACAGATACGCAGTATTTT CASSYGLRDTDTQYF
TRBJ2-2 TRBV9 few - TGTGCCAGCAGCGTAGAAGTAACCGGGGAGCTGTTTTTT CASSVEVTGELFF
TRBJ1-2 TRBV7-9 few - TGTGCCAGCAGCTCCCGAACCTATGGCTACACCTTC CASSSRTYGYTF
TRBJ2-3 TRBV28 - - TGTGCCAGTTATAGCGCTCCTAGCACAGATACGCAGTATTTT CASYSAPSTDTQYF
TRBJ2-1 TRBV29-1 - - TGCAGCGTTGGGGACCGGACAGCCAAGCAGTTCTTC CSVGDRTAKQFF
TRBJ2-7 TRBV5-1 - - TGCGCCAGCAGCTTGGCTACATCGTTCTACGAGCAGTACTTC CASSLATSFYEQYF
TRBJ1-2 TRBV5-1 - - TGCGCCAGCAGCTTGGCCTCGAGAGGTGGCTACACCTTC CASSLASRGGYTF
TRBJ2-7 TRBV2 few - TGTGCCAGCTCATCCCACACAGGTTCTGGCTACGAGCAGTACTTC CASSSHTGSGYEQYF
TRBJ1-1 TRBV28 - - TGTGCCAGCACCACCCTCGGTCTGGGTACGCAAACTGAAGCTTTCTTT CASTTLGLGTQTEAFF
TRBJ2-3 TRBV29-1 - - TGCAGCGTCCTGACTAGTAGCACAGATACGCAGTATTTT CSVLTSSTDTQYF
TRBJ2-5 TRBV6-5 once - TGTGCCAGCATGACAGCTGCCCTGGGGGAGACCCAGTACTTC CASMTAALGETQYF
TRBJ2-7 TRBV9 - - TGTGCCAGCAGCGTATTCGGGGGCGACGAGCAGTACTTC CASSVFGGDEQYF
TRBJ2-7 TRBV5-4 - - TGTGCCAGCAGCTTGGTGACAGGGGAGGGCTACGAGCAGTACTTC CASSLVTGEGYEQYF
TRBJ2-5 TRBV4-2 few TRBD2 TGTGCCAGCAGCCAGGGGACTAGCAGCATCCAAGAGACCCAGTACTTC CASSQGTSSIQETQYF
TRBJ2-4 TRBV19 - - TGTGCCAGTAGTGACTTCTCAGTGGCCAAAAACATTCAGTACTTC CASSDFSVAKNIQYF
TRBJ2-7 TRBV7-2 few - TGTGCCAGCAGCTTAGTCGGCGGAACCTACGAGCAGTACTTC CASSLVGGTYEQYF
TRBJ1-2 TRBV28 few - TGTGCCAGCAGTTTATTTACAGGCTACTATGGCTACACCTTC CASSLFTGYYGYTF
TRBJ2-7 TRBV5-1 - - TGCGCCAGCGCGAGCGGAGGGGCCTACGAGCAGTACTTC CASASGGAYEQYF
TRBJ2-7 TRBV18 few TRBD2 TGTGCCAGCTTAGCTAGCGGGGCAACCTACGAGCAGTACTTC CASLASGATYEQYF
TRBJ2-2 TRBV19 few TRBD1 TGTGCCAGTAGCCTACAGGGGTTCACCGGGGAGCTGTTTTTT CASSLQGFTGELFF
TRBJ1-5 TRBV9 - - TGTGCCAGCAGCGTAGTCGGGGGACAGCCCCAGCATTTT CASSVVGGQPQHF
TRBJ2-5 TRBV2 - - TGTGCCAGCACCCCTGGGGGACGGGGGTACTTC CASTPGGRGYF
TRBJ1-1 TRBV20-1 few - TGCAGTGGAACATACACTGAAGCTTTCTTT CSGTYTEAFF
TRBJ2-7 TRBV9 few TRBD2 TGTGCCAGCAGCGTCGGACTAGCGGGACACTACGAGCAGTACTTC CASSVGLAGHYEQYF
TRBJ1-3 TRBV5-8 - - TGTGCCAGCAGCTTGGACGGACGCTCTGGAAACACCATATATTTT CASSLDGRSGNTIYF
TRBJ2-7 TRBV11-1 few - TGTGCCAGCAGCCCCCGACCCCGGGCTTCCTACGAGCAGTACTTC CASSPRPRASYEQYF
TRBJ2-5 TRBV18 - - TGTGCCAGCTCACCACAGGACCTACAAGAGACCCAGTACTTC CASSPQDLQETQYF
TRBJ1-1 TRBV5-1 few - TGCGCCAGCAGCGGGGGACTCCCGAACAATGAAGCTTTCTTT CASSGGLPNNEAFF
TRBJ2-3 TRBV7-2 few - TGTGCCAGCAGCTTAGTAGCGGTGGGCACAGATACGCAGTATTTT CASSLVAVGTDTQYF
TRBJ1-1 TRBV18 few - TGTGCCAGCTCACCGAACCCCCCGGACAGGAACACTGAAGCTTTCTTT CASSPNPPDRNTEAFF
TRBJ2-1 TRBV28 few TRBD2 TGTGCCAGCAGTTTCAAAGGGAGGGCCATCAATGAGCAGTTCTTC CASSFKGRAINEQFF
TRBJ2-4 TRBV28 few - TGTGCCAGCTTACCGGGGAACACGGTGAACATTCAGTACTTC CASLPGNTVNIQYF
TRBJ2-1 TRBV19 few - TGTGCCAGCACCGGACAGTTCCATGAGCAGTTCTTC CASTGQFHEQFF
TRBJ1-2 TRBV6-5 - - TGTGCCAGCAGTCCCGACAATTATGGCTACACCTTC CASSPDNYGYTF
TRBJ2-1 TRBV25-1 - - TGTGCCAGCAGTGCCCTAGCTGGGACTTACAATGAGCAGTTCTTC CASSALAGTYNEQFF
TRBJ2-7 TRBV28 few TRBD1 TGTGCCAGCAGGCGACAGGGGACCTACGAGCAGTACTTC CASRRQGTYEQYF
TRBJ2-3 TRBV14 - - TGTGCCAGCAGCCCCCGGTCCCACACAGATACGCAGTATTTT CASSPRSHTDTQYF
TRBJ1-6 TRBV7-2 - - TGTGCCAGCAGCGAACAGGTTACAATTTCACCCCTCCACTTT CASSEQVTISPLHF
TRBJ1-2 TRBV28 few - TGTGCCAGCAGTCCCGACAACCGCGGCTACACCTTC CASSPDNRGYTF